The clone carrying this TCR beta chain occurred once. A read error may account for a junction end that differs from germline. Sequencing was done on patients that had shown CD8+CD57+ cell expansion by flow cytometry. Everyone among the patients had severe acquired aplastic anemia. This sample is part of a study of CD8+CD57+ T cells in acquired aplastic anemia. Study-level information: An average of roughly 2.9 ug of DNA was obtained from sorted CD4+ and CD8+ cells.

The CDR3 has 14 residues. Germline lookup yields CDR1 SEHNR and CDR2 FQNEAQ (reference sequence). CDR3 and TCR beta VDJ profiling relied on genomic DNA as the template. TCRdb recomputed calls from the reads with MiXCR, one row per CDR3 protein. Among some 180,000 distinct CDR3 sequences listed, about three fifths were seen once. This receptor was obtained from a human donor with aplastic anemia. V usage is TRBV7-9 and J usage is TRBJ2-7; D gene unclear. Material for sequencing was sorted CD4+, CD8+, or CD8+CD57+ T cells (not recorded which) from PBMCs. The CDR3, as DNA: TGCGCCAGCAGCCAGTTTGGAGCCTCCTACGAGCAGTACTTC. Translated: CASSQFGASYEQYF.